Here is one TCR beta chain with its context. Its antigen remains unknown. V lost 5 bases to trimming and J lost 0 bases, with 16 bases between them. The CDR3 has 16 residues. In germline, CDR1 is SGHVS, CDR2 FQNEAQ. This specimen comes from a study of T cell responses to AZD1222 COVID-19 vaccine. Study-wide findings and caveats: After two AZD1222 doses, spike-specific TCR breadth and depth rose versus day 0. Repertoire sampling was restricted to post-peak T cell response timepoints.

Libraries were prepared by immunoSEQ multiplex PCR; TCRdb keeps only in-frame clonotypes and omits some of them. The sample has 150,000 to 200,000 clones; approximately 92% are singletons. Sequenced here: peripheral blood, sampled on day 0 of AZD1222 vaccination. The J gene is TRBJ2-5, the V gene TRBV7-8, with D perhaps given as TRBD1 or TRBD2 (5 bases each). This receptor was obtained from an adult in good health. The CDR3 region is CASSSPGTRYQETQYF. For the CDR3, the DNA is TGTGCCAGCAGCAGTCCCGGGACGCGGTACCAAGAGACCCAGTACTTC. Combining the CDR3 with reference TRBV7-8 and TRBJ2-5 gives the whole variable domain GAGVSQSPRYKVAKRGQDVALRCDPISGHVSLFWYQQALGQGPEFLTYFQNEAQLDKSGLPSDRFFAERPEGSVSTLKIQRTQQEDSAVYLCASSSPGTRYQETQYFGPGTRLLVL.